One and the same sample provided the 26 T cell receptor beta chains below, sequenced in a study of blood T cell repertoires in COVID-19. Generated by immunoSEQ multiplex PCR, the TCRdb table keeps only in-frame clones and is missing some. The sample consists of just over 300,000 clones, around 85% of them appearing once. The specimen was PBMCs or T cells enriched from blood (not recorded which). The receptors shown here come from a man aged 25 to 45 who had recovered from COVID-19.

The CDR3 DNA reads as TGCGCCAGCAGCCCGGAACCAGCGGGGGGCGGGACAGATACGCAGTATTTT. Translating gives CASSPEPAGGGTDTQYF. V gene TRBV5-1 combines with J gene TRBJ2-3, with 9 bases lining up with TRBD2. Germline CDR1 is SGHRS and CDR2 is YFSETQ. This CDR3 region has 17 residues. The ends lost 4 bases at V and 3 bases at J; junction bases unmatched: 12.

V gene TRBV29-1 combines with J gene TRBJ1-1; D is uncertain. V lost 4 bases and J lost 3, with 6 bases in between. CDR1 and CDR2 (germline): SQVTM, ANQGSEA. This CDR3 contains 11 residues. CDR3 nucleotide sequence: TGCAGCGTTGTCTTGTACACTGAAGCTTTCTTT. The encoded protein is CSVVLYTEAFF. Based on the CDR3 plus reference TRBV29-1 and TRBJ1-1, the full variable domain is SAVISQKPSRDICQRGTSLTIQCQVDSQVTMMFWYRQQPGQSLTLIATANQGSEATYESGFVIDKFPISRPNLTFSTLTVSNMSPEDSSIYLCSVVLYTEAFFGQGTRLTVV.

The V call is TRBV6-5, the J call TRBJ2-1, with D perhaps TRBD2 (5 bases). Looked up from germline, CDR1 is MNHEY and CDR2 is SVGAGI. There are 16 residues in the CDR3. V shed 4 bases and J shed 6 bases, with 19 bases lying between them. Here the CDR3 DNA reads TGTGCCAGCAGTTCTTCCGTCGGGGAAATTCTCAATGAGCAGTTCTTC. The encoded protein is CASSSSVGEILNEQFF.

The V and J genes are TRBV19 and TRBJ1-5; D is ambiguous. Germline values: CDR1 LNHDA, CDR2 SQIVND (reference sequence). Trimming removed 4 bases at V and 0 bases at J, with 10 bases between. The CDR3 totals 15 residues. The CDR3 region is CASSRGGYSNQPQHF. In DNA, the CDR3 is TGTGCCAGTAGTAGGGGAGGTTATAGCAATCAGCCCCAGCATTTT.

The V call is TRBV25-1, the J call TRBJ1-6, with TRBD1 matching over 7 bases. Trimming at V came to 4 bases and at J to 11 bases, leaving 14 bases not matched to a gene. Germline lookup yields CDR1 MGHDK and CDR2 SYGVNS. There are 16 residues in the CDR3. The CDR3 here is CASSGFPGTAGAPLHF. DNA for the CDR3: TGTGCCAGCAGTGGATTCCCTGGGACAGCAGGGGCACCCCTCCACTTT.

The rearrangement links TRBV27 to TRBJ1-5; tentatively, D is TRBD1 (5 bases). This CDR3 spans 16 amino acids. Per the germline V gene, CDR1 is MNHEY and CDR2 is SMNVEV (reference sequence). V lost 2 bases, J lost 7 bases, and 18 bases lay in between. In nucleotides, the CDR3 is TGTGCCAGCAGTTTAAACCCCACCAGGGAATACCAGCCCCAGCATTTT. Protein sequence: CASSLNPTREYQPQHF.

This clone was recorded once. The chain uses TRBV2 and TRBJ1-4, with 7 positions matching TRBD1. Germline CDR1 is SNHLY and CDR2 is FYNNEI. With 3 bases clipped from V and 7 bases from J, the junction kept 8 bases outside the gene matches. The CDR3 has 15 residues. The CDR3 DNA reads as TGTGCCAGCAGTGACGAGACAGGGATGGGTGAAAAACTGTTTTTT. It is translated as CASSDETGMGEKLFF.

The CDR3 loop is CASRGGAQGTDTQYF. The DNA of the CDR3 is TGTGCCAGCAGGGGGGGGGCCCAAGGCACAGATACGCAGTATTTT. This chain uses TRBV6-5 with TRBJ2-3, with D possibly matching TRBD2 (7 bases). Germline V lookup: CDR1 MNHEY, CDR2 SVGAGI. The V end was cut by 6 bases, the J end by 1 base, with 14 bases between. The CDR3 is made up of 15 amino acids.

The V and J genes are TRBV30 and TRBJ1-2, with TRBD1 identical over 7 bases. CDR3 length: 13 residues. Trimming removed 0 bases from V and 3 bases from J; junction bases left unmatched: 1. Germline V lookup: CDR1 GTSNPN, CDR2 SVGIG (reference sequence). CDR3: CAWSVQGHYGYTF. For the CDR3, the DNA is TGTGCCTGGAGTGTACAGGGGCACTATGGCTACACCTTC.

This clone appeared a single time. The V and J genes are TRBV3-1 (or the pseudogene TRBV3-2) and TRBJ2-5; maybe TRBD1 (6 bases). This CDR3 is 12 amino acids long. Trimming took 4 bases from V and 5 from J, leaving 8 bases between them. In germline, CDR1 is LGHDT, CDR2 YNNKEL (reference sequence). The CDR3 nucleotides read TGTGCCAGCAGCCGAAGGGGGGAGACCCAGTACTTC. It yields the protein CASSRRGETQYF.

The rearrangement uses TRBV6-4 and TRBJ2-3, with TRBD1 as a possible D gene (6 bases). The CDR3 contains 15 residues. CDR1 and CDR2 (germline): MRHNA, SNTAGT. Trimming removed 6 bases at V and 0 bases at J, with 13 bases between. The CDR3 DNA sequence: TGTGCCAGCAGCCCCGGACAGACTAGCACAGATACGCAGTATTTT. Amino acids: CASSPGQTSTDTQYF.

This chain joins TRBV11-3 and TRBJ2-1; D perhaps matches TRBD2 (6 bases). The germline V gene encodes CDR1 SGHNT and CDR2 YENEEA. The V and J ends lost 6 bases and 4 bases respectively, with 19 bases between them. The CDR3 totals 16 residues. This chain's CDR3 is CASSGSGAGTYNEQFF. DNA of the CDR3: TGTGCCAGCAGTGGGAGCGGTGCGGGGACTTACAATGAGCAGTTCTTC.

This chain connects TRBV18 to TRBJ2-3; 8 positions agree with TRBD1. In germline, CDR1 is KGHSH, CDR2 LQKENI. The CDR3 consists of 19 residues. Germline trimming cut 4 bases from V and 4 bases from J; bases unmatched to any gene: 19. Here the CDR3 reads CASSQSAGTGVSKPDTQYF. The CDR3 DNA sequence: TGTGCCAGCTCACAGTCCGCCGGGACAGGAGTATCCAAGCCAGATACGCAGTATTTT.

The genes are TRBV27 and TRBJ1-1, with a possible D match to TRBD1 (6 bases). V was trimmed by 5 bases and J by 0 bases, leaving 10 bases between them. This CDR3 is 14 amino acids long. The germline V gene has CDR1 MNHEY and CDR2 SMNVEV (reference sequence). The CDR3 bases are TGTGCCAGCAGTCTCGACAGGCTGAACACTGAAGCTTTCTTT. Translation gives CASSLDRLNTEAFF.

In nucleotides, the CDR3 is TGTGCCAGCAGCTTGGGTACAGGGAGAACCGGGGAGCTGTTTTTT. Protein: CASSLGTGRTGELFF. This sequence joins TRBV5-4 and TRBJ2-2; tentative D call: TRBD1 (6 bases). Per the germline V gene, CDR1 is SGHNT and CDR2 is YYREEE (reference sequence). V lost 0 bases to trimming and J lost 5 bases, with 11 bases between them. CDR3 size: 15 residues.

The chain has TRBV30 and TRBJ1-4, with D hard to call. V gave up 3 bases and J gave up 5 bases, with 7 bases separating them. Looked up from germline, CDR1 is GTSNPN and CDR2 is SVGIG (reference sequence). The CDR3 has 12 residues. CDR3 amino acids: CAWRRENEKLFF. The DNA of the CDR3 is TGTGCCTGGAGAAGGGAGAATGAAAAACTGTTTTTT.

The genes are TRBV6-2 or TRBV6-3 and TRBJ2-2; TRBD1 agrees at 7 bases. Looked up from germline, CDR1 is MNHEY and CDR2 is SVGEGT. V gave up 6 bases and J gave up 1 base; unmatched junction bases: 8. The CDR3 is 16 amino acids. The chain's CDR3 is CASSRMRQGNTGELFF. The DNA for the CDR3 is TGTGCCAGCAGCCGGATGAGACAGGGGAACACCGGGGAGCTGTTTTTT.

This clone occurred a few times. CDR3 residues: CASSSIQGTRGYEQYF. The CDR3 coding sequence is TGTGCCAGCAGTTCCATACAGGGGACTCGCGGATACGAGCAGTACTTC. The chain has TRBV6-2 or TRBV6-3 and TRBJ2-7; tentative D call: TRBD1 (7 bases). Germline V gene sequence: CDR1 MNHEY, CDR2 SVGEGT. Between the trimmed V and J ends, which lost 4 bases and 4 bases, there was a span of 20 bases. The CDR3 is made up of 16 amino acids.

This clone was counted only a few times. The chain has TRBV16 and TRBJ1-4; TRBD1 might be the D (6 bases). This CDR3 comprises 16 residues. Germline values: CDR1 KGHSY, CDR2 FQNENV. The V gene lost 4 bases and the J gene lost 5 bases, with 17 bases spanning the gap. This chain's CDR3 is CASSPLRQGPNEKLFF. For the CDR3, the DNA is TGTGCCAGCAGCCCCCTAAGGCAGGGGCCCAATGAAAAACTGTTTTTT.

This clone was detected a few times. The J gene is TRBJ2-3, the V gene TRBV7-8, with 8 positions matching TRBD2. Germline loops: CDR1 SGHVS, CDR2 FQNEAQ. This CDR3 has 15 residues. V lost 4 bases to trimming and J lost 4 bases; unmatched junction nucleotides: 7. Here the CDR3 reads CASSSVAGFADTQYF. CDR3 in DNA: TGTGCCAGCAGCTCTGTAGCGGGGTTTGCAGATACGCAGTATTTT.

The chain is built from TRBV15 and TRBJ1-2; D gene ambiguous. CDR3 length: 15 residues. V lost 0 bases and J 1 base, leaving 9 bases between the germline ends. In germline, CDR1 is LNHNV, CDR2 YYDKDF (reference sequence). CDR3 DNA: TGTGCCACCAGCAGAGATCGAGGGAGTAACTATGGCTACACCTTC. As protein: CATSRDRGSNYGYTF.

This chain uses TRBV6-5 with TRBJ1-1; TRBD1 matches 9 bases. The ends lost 4 bases at V and 4 bases at J; junction bases unmatched: 4. The CDR3 is 14 amino acids. CDR1 MNHEY and CDR2 SVGAGI come from the germline V gene. CDR3 coding DNA: TGTGCCAGCAGTTTTCGACAGGGGGGCACTGAAGCTTTCTTT. Protein product: CASSFRQGGTEAFF.

This clone appeared once. The chain couples TRBV7-6 to TRBJ2-6, with D perhaps matching TRBD1 (7 bases). In germline, CDR1 is SGHVS, CDR2 FNYEAQ. The CDR3 consists of 20 residues. Trimming left V 1 base short and J 0 bases short, with 19 bases between. The CDR3 loop reads CASSLEAMRQGLSGANVLTF. The CDR3 coding sequence is TGTGCCAGCAGCTTAGAAGCAATGAGACAGGGACTCTCTGGGGCCAACGTCCTGACTTTC.

This chain links TRBV18 with TRBJ1-2, with D perhaps matching TRBD1 (6 bases). V lost 1 base, J lost 7 bases, and 13 bases lay in between. The CDR3 is 14 amino acids. Germline V gene lookup returns CDR1 KGHSH and CDR2 LQKENI. This CDR3 reads CASSPRQGSGGYTF. CDR3 sequence (DNA): TGTGCCAGCTCACCACGGCAGGGGTCTGGTGGCTACACCTTC. The variable domain in full, completed from reference TRBV18 and TRBJ1-2, reads NAGVMQNPRHLVRRRGQEARLRCSPMKGHSHVYWYRQLPEEGLKFMVYLQKENIIDESGMPKERFSAEFPKEGPSILRIQQVVRGDSAAYFCASSPRQGSGGYTFGSGTRLTVV.

This clone was counted a few times. This chain connects TRBV15 to TRBJ1-5, with a possible D match to TRBD1 (5 bases). Trimming stripped 4 bases from V and 6 bases from J, with 13 bases between. CDR3 length: 14 residues. Germline loops: CDR1 LNHNV, CDR2 YYDKDF (reference sequence). CDR3 region: CATSTRQTGQPQHF. The DNA for the CDR3 is TGTGCCACCAGCACAAGACAGACCGGTCAGCCCCAGCATTTT. Full variable domain (rest looked up from reference TRBV15 and TRBJ1-5): DAMVIQNPRYQVTQFGKPVTLSCSQTLNHNVMYWYQQKSSQAPKLLFHYYDKDFNNEADTPDNFQSRRPNTSFCFLDIRSPGLGDTAMYLCATSTRQTGQPQHFGDGTRLSIL.

This clone was detected once. The gene calls are TRBV19 and TRBJ1-2, with 7 bases lining up with TRBD1. Germline trimming cut 7 bases from V and 8 bases from J; bases unmatched to any gene: 4. The length of the CDR3 is 11 residues. Germline V CDR1 and CDR2: LNHDA, SQIVND (reference sequence). The CDR3 spells CASTDRWGYTF. CDR3 in DNA: TGTGCCAGTACGGACAGGTGGGGCTACACCTTC.